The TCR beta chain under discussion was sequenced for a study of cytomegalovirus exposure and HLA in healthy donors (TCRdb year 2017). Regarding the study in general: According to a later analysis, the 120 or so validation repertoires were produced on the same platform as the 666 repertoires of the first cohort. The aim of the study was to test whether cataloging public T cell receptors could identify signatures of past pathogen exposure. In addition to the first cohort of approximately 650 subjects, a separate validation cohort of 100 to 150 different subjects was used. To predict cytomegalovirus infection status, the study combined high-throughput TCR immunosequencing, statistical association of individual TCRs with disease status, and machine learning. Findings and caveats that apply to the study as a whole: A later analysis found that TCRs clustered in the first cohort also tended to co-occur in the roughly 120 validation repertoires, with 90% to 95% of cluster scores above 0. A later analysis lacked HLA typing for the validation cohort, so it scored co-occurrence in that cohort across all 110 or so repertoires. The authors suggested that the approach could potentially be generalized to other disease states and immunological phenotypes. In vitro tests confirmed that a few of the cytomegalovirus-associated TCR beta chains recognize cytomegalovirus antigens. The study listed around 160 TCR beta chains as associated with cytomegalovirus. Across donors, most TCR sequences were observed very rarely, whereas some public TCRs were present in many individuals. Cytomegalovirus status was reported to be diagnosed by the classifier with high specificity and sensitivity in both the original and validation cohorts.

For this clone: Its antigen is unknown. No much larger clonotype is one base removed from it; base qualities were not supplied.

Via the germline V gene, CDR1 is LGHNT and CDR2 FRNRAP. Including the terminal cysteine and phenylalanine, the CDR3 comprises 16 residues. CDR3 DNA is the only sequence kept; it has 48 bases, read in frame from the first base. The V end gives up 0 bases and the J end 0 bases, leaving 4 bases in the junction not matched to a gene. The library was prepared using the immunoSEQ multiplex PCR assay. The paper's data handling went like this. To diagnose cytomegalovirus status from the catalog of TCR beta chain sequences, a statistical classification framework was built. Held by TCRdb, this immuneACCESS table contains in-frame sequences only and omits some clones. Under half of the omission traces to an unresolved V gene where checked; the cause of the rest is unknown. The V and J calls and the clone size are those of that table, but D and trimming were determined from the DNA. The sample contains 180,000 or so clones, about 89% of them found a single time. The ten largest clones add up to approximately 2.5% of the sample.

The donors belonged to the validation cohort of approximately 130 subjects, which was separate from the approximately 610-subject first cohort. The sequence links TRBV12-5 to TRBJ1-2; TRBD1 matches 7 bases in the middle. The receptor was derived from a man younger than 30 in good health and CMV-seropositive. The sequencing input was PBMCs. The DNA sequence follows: TGTGCTAGTGGTTTGGTAACAGGGGCGGCTAACTATGGCTACACCTTC. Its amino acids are CASGLVTGAANYGYTF.